This is a list of T cell receptor beta chains from one sample in a study of cytotoxic CD8 clonotypes in ibrutinib-treated CLL. Here immunoSEQ multiplex PCR was the method, and the copy in TCRdb shows in-frame clones only, minus some. The profile covers approximately 26,000 clones, with over 75% appearing a single time and 6.5% to 8% taken by the ten largest. The specimen comprised PBMCs, sampled after 24 months of ibrutinib treatment. Receptor source: a human donor with chronic lymphocytic leukemia. The CDR3 runs from the conserved cysteine through the conserved F or W. The D gene is left open where the match is weak. Only some rows state a clone size, as once, few, many or a class for expanded clones.

V gene	D gene	CDR3 length	J gene	clone size	CDR3 DNA	CDR3 protein
TRBV10-3	TRBD2	16	TRBJ2-1	NA	TGTGCCATCAGTGAGGCCCTTAGCGGGGGTTACAATGAGCAGTTCTTC	CAISEALSGGYNEQFF
TRBV7-2	TRBD2	15	TRBJ2-7	NA	TGTGCCAGCAGCATCACTAGCGGGGGTCTCAACGAGCAGTACTTC	CASSITSGGLNEQYF
TRBV2	TRBD2	14	TRBJ2-1	NA	TGTGCCAGCAATCTAGCGGGGGGGCCCGTTGAGCAGTTCTTC	CASNLAGGPVEQFF
TRBV5-4	NA	20	TRBJ2-6	NA	TGTGCCAGTAGGATCAGTGCCCCACTCCACCCTGGCTCTGGGGCCAACGTCCTGACTTTC	CASRISAPLHPGSGANVLTF
TRBV7-3	TRBD2	15	TRBJ2-1	NA	TGTGCCAGCAGCCGACTAGCGGGGGAAAACAATGAGCAGTTCTTC	CASSRLAGENNEQFF
TRBV18	NA	13	TRBJ1-1	NA	TGTGCCAGCTCACCAGCACTGAACACTGAAGCTTTCTTT	CASSPALNTEAFF
TRBV4-2	NA	15	TRBJ1-2	NA	TGTGCCAGCAGCCAAGATCTGGGGGAAAACTATGGCTACACCTTC	CASSQDLGENYGYTF
TRBV10-1	NA	16	TRBJ2-2	NA	TGCGCCAGCAGTGAGTTTTCTCAGGGGAACACCGGGGAGCTGTTTTTT	CASSEFSQGNTGELFF
TRBV7-9	TRBD2	15	TRBJ2-5	once	TGTGCCAGCACCCGAAAGCGGGGGGAGCAAGAGACCCAGTACTTC	CASTRKRGEQETQYF
TRBV5-1	NA	15	TRBJ2-6	NA	TGCGCCAGCAGCCTGGTAGGGGATGGGGCCAACGTCCTGACTTTC	CASSLVGDGANVLTF
TRBV19	NA	16	TRBJ1-5	NA	TGTGCCAGTAGTATTCTGCGCGGGGCGGGGGATCAGCCCCAGCATTTT	CASSILRGAGDQPQHF
TRBV5-1	TRBD2	16	TRBJ2-7	NA	TGCGCCAGCAGCTTGTCCCTAGCGGGGGTCTCAGGCGAGCAGTACTTC	CASSLSLAGVSGEQYF
TRBV2	NA	13	TRBJ2-7	NA	TGTGCCAGCAGTGAAAACAGGCCCTACGAGCAGTACTTC	CASSENRPYEQYF
TRBV19	NA	14	TRBJ2-2	NA	TGTGCCAGTAAAAAGGGGACGAACACCGGGGAGCTGTTTTTT	CASKKGTNTGELFF